This T cell receptor beta chain emerged from a study of cytomegalovirus exposure and HLA in healthy donors. Study conclusions and caveats: Some TCR beta chains (164 of them) were listed as cytomegalovirus-associated. Using the classifier, cytomegalovirus status was reportedly diagnosed with high specificity and sensitivity.

Sequencing used immunoSEQ multiplex PCR; TCRdb keeps in-frame clones, though not all of them. This table has roughly 150,000 clones, more than 70% appearing once. A word on this clone: Its antigen is not known.

What was sequenced was PBMCs. The TCR sequence derives from a young man in good health and CMV-seronegative.

The CDR3 reads CASLGTGGMNEQFF. CDR3 sequence (DNA): TGTGCCAGCCTCGGAACAGGGGGCATGAATGAGCAGTTCTTC. This chain connects TRBV2 to TRBJ2-1; 9 bases map to TRBD1. CDR1 is SNHLY, CDR2 FYNNEI, per germline. The CDR3 consists of 14 residues. Germline trimming cut 8 bases from V and 7 bases from J; bases unmatched to any gene: 9.